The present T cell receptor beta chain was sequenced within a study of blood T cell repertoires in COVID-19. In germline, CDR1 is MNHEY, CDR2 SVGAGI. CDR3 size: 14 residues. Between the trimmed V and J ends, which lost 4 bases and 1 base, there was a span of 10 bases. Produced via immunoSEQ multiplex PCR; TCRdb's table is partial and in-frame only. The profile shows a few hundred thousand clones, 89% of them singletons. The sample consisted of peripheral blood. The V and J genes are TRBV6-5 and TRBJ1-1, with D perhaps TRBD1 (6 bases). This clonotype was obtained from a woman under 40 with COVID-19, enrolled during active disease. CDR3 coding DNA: TGTGCCAGCAGTTCGGACAGTTCGAACACTGAAGCTTTCTTT. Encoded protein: CASSSDSSNTEAFF.